Below, 32 T cell receptor beta chains from the same sample are listed, as sequenced in a study of control samples from healthy donors and cancer patients. Profiling relied on immunoSEQ multiplex PCR, and the TCRdb table lists in-frame clones only, not all of them. The data contain roughly 63,000 clones, about 90% of them singletons. Sequenced: PBMCs. These TCRs come from a man aged 55-75 years with colorectal cancer.

This CDR3 reads CASSLTGTSPLHF. CDR3 nucleotide sequence: TGTGCCAGCAGTTTAACAGGGACTTCACCCCTCCACTTT. V and J are TRBV27 and TRBJ1-6, with D possibly matching TRBD1 (6 bases). V gave up 2 bases and J gave up 9 bases, with 8 bases separating them. The CDR3 has 13 residues. Per the germline V gene, CDR1 is MNHEY and CDR2 is SMNVEV (reference sequence).

V and J are TRBV2 and TRBJ2-2; possibly TRBD2 for D (6 bases). The CDR3 loop spans 15 amino acids. V was trimmed by 8 bases and J by 6 bases, leaving 19 bases between them. From germline, CDR1 is SNHLY and CDR2 FYNNEI. CDR3 sequence reads: CASGRSTLGAGELFF. CDR3 in DNA: TGTGCCAGCGGGAGGTCCACTCTGGGAGCCGGGGAGCTGTTTTTT.

The chain couples TRBV28 to TRBJ2-7, with 7 nucleotides matching TRBD2. Germline CDR1 and CDR2: MDHEN and SYDVKM. This CDR3 spans 14 amino acids. V trimming: 4 bases; J trimming: 2 bases; junction bases outside the gene matches: 5. The CDR3 protein is CASSSPTSPYEQYF. In nucleotides, the CDR3 is TGTGCCAGCAGTTCCCCGACTAGCCCCTACGAGCAGTACTTC.

The rearrangement links TRBV12-3 or TRBV12-4 to TRBJ1-5; D remains ambiguous. Trimming shortened V by 4 bases and J by 3 bases, and 7 bases separated the two germline ends. This CDR3 has 13 residues. The chain's CDR3 is CASSSGDNQPQHF. CDR3 nucleotide sequence: TGTGCCAGCAGTTCGGGAGACAATCAGCCCCAGCATTTT.

The chain joins TRBV11-2 to TRBJ2-2; D is possibly TRBD1 (6 bases). Germline CDR1 is SGHAT and CDR2 is FQNNGV. The V gene lost 1 base and the J gene lost 1 base, with 16 bases spanning the gap. The CDR3 contains 18 residues. This CDR3 reads CASSLGPNRVMNTGELFF. The CDR3 DNA reads TGTGCCAGCAGCTTAGGACCGAACAGGGTTATGAACACCGGGGAGCTGTTTTTT.

CDR3 DNA sequence: TGTGCCAGCAGCTTATCTTTAGCCGGGACAGTTAATGAAAAACTGTTTTTT. Translation: CASSLSLAGTVNEKLFF. The chain links TRBV7-9 to TRBJ1-4; TRBD1 agrees at 7 bases. V trimming: 2 bases; J trimming: 4 bases; junction bases outside the gene matches: 10. Germline V gene lookup returns CDR1 SEHNR and CDR2 FQNEAQ (reference sequence). This CDR3 region has 17 residues.

V usage is TRBV2 and J usage is TRBJ2-3, with D unclear. The CDR3 is made up of 14 amino acids. V gave up 7 bases and J gave up 3 bases, with 14 bases separating them. CDR1 and CDR2 from the germline V gene are SNHLY and FYNNEI. CDR3 DNA sequence: TGTGCCAGCAAGGGATGGAGTGGAACAGATACGCAGTATTTT. Its translation is CASKGWSGTDTQYF.

The chain is built from TRBV9 and TRBJ1-6, with TRBD1 matching 7 bases. Trimming cost V 0 bases and J 7 bases; bases outside gene matches: 4. Per the germline V gene, CDR1 is SGDLS and CDR2 is YYNGEE. The CDR3 is 15 residues long. As DNA, the CDR3 is TGTGCCAGCAGCGTAGAGGGGGCGCGGAATTCACCCCTCCACTTT. Translating it yields CASSVEGARNSPLHF.

This clone was seen a few times. The chain has TRBV2 and TRBJ1-5; D not resolved. The CDR3 contains 13 residues. V gave up 3 bases and J gave up 7 bases, with 10 bases separating them. The germline V gene has CDR1 SNHLY and CDR2 FYNNEI. The CDR3 spells CASSEMWQQPQHF. The DNA for the CDR3 is TGTGCCAGCAGTGAGATGTGGCAGCAGCCCCAGCATTTT.

The chain recombines TRBV5-6 with TRBJ2-5; 7 bases align to TRBD1. Trimming at V came to 2 bases and at J to 0 bases, leaving 10 bases not matched to a gene. The CDR3 is 17 residues long. CDR1 and CDR2 from the germline V gene are SGHDT and YYEEEE. CDR3 sequence (DNA): TGTGCCAGCAGCTTCTTTTCTGGGACAGAGTACCAAGAGACCCAGTACTTC. This gives the protein CASSFFSGTEYQETQYF.

The DNA of the CDR3 is TGCGCCAGCAGCCAGGGTCGAGGACGGGGAAGCAATCAGCCCCAGCATTTT. Translation: CASSQGRGRGSNQPQHF. This sequence joins TRBV4-1 and TRBJ1-5, with D unresolved. V was shortened by 3 bases and J by 1 base, with 16 bases between the two germline ends. Germline V gives CDR1 MGHRA, CDR2 YSYEKL. The CDR3 spans 17 residues.

The J gene is TRBJ2-7, the V gene TRBV3-1 (or the pseudogene TRBV3-2); D is perhaps TRBD2 (5 bases). The CDR3 loop spans 13 amino acids. The germline gives CDR1 LGHDT, CDR2 YNNKEL (reference sequence). Between the trimmed V and J ends, which lost 2 bases and 4 bases, there was a span of 9 bases. The CDR3 protein is CASSQPTTYEQYF. The CDR3 region has the DNA TGTGCCAGCAGCCAACCGACTACTTACGAGCAGTACTTC.

CDR3 nucleotides: TGTGCCAGCAGTGTACGGTCAAATCAGCCCCAGCATTTT. It encodes CASSVRSNQPQHF. The J gene is TRBJ1-5, the V gene TRBV2; D uncertain. The CDR3 is 13 residues long. The germline CDR1 and CDR2 sequences are SNHLY and FYNNEI. The germline V and J ends were trimmed by 4 bases and 4 bases, with 8 bases remaining between them.

This chain joins TRBV7-2 and TRBJ2-6; 10 bases map to TRBD2. The V gene end was trimmed by 3 bases and the J gene end by 2 bases; junction bases not matched to a gene: 4. The CDR3 contains 17 residues. Germline V lookup: CDR1 SGHTA, CDR2 FQGNSA. DNA of the CDR3: TGTGCCAGCAGCTTTCTAGCGGGGGTTACTGGGGCCAACGTCCTGACTTTC. Translated: CASSFLAGVTGANVLTF.

The gene calls are TRBV11-3 and TRBJ2-3, with 12 nucleotides matching TRBD2. V lost 5 bases and J lost 1; bases outside the gene matches: 7. The CDR3 runs to 17 residues. Per germline, CDR1 SGHNT and CDR2 YENEEA. The CDR3 is CASSQELAGGRTDTQYF. The CDR3 DNA reads as TGTGCCAGCAGCCAAGAGCTAGCGGGGGGGCGCACAGATACGCAGTATTTT.

This clone was found a few times. The CDR3 DNA is TGCGCCAGCAGCCAAGGGGTGAGAGGGGATCAGCCCCAGCATTTT. Protein: CASSQGVRGDQPQHF. This chain connects TRBV4-3 to TRBJ1-5, with a weak D call TRBD1 (5 bases). The V gene lost 1 base and the J gene lost 5 bases, with 12 bases spanning the gap. The CDR3 runs to 15 residues. Per germline, CDR1 LGHNA and CDR2 YSLEER.

The chain uses TRBV7-8 and TRBJ2-5, with D maybe TRBD1 (5 bases). The CDR3 covers 14 residues. The ends were cut back, 1 base at V and 1 base at J, with 7 bases in the middle. In germline, CDR1 is SGHVS, CDR2 FQNEAQ. The CDR3 DNA sequence: TGTGCCAGCAGCTTAGAGCAGGGCCAAGAGACCCAGTACTTC. This gives the protein CASSLEQGQETQYF.

The V gene is TRBV10-3, the J gene TRBJ2-7; maybe TRBD1 (5 bases). The CDR3 runs to 15 residues. The V and J ends lost 2 bases and 1 base respectively, with 12 bases between them. The germline gives CDR1 ENHRY, CDR2 SYGVKD. CDR3 sequence (DNA): TGTGCCATCAGTGAGGGGCAGGGATCATCCTACGAGCAGTACTTC. Translation gives CAISEGQGSSYEQYF.

This sequence joins TRBV7-8 and TRBJ2-3; 9 bases match TRBD2. Germline trimming cut 4 bases from V and 6 bases from J; bases unmatched to any gene: 8. The V gene's germline CDR1 is SGHVS and CDR2 FQNEAQ. The length of the CDR3 is 15 residues. CDR3 DNA: TGTGCCAGCAGCTCGGGACTAGCATATAGGGATACGCAGTATTTT. Its translation is CASSSGLAYRDTQYF.

This rearrangement joins TRBV7-2 to TRBJ1-2; no firm D call. Germline V gene lookup returns CDR1 SGHTA and CDR2 FQGNSA. Deletions cut 3 bases from V and 3 bases from J, with 8 bases between. This CDR3 is 13 amino acids long. CDR3 protein: CASSFPADYGYTF. CDR3 in DNA: TGTGCCAGCAGCTTCCCCGCTGACTATGGCTACACCTTC.

This sequence joins TRBV5-4 and TRBJ2-7; possibly TRBD2 for D (5 bases). The germline gives CDR1 SGHNT, CDR2 YYREEE (reference sequence). The length of the CDR3 is 15 residues. V dropped 5 bases and J dropped 2 bases, with 17 bases sitting between them. CDR3 residues: CASRSEAAQTYEQYF. As DNA, the CDR3 is TGTGCCAGCAGATCGGAGGCAGCTCAGACCTACGAGCAGTACTTC.

The chain recombines TRBV6-2 or TRBV6-3 with TRBJ2-1; TRBD2 aligns across 8 bases. The V gene end was trimmed by 2 bases and the J gene end by 0 bases; junction bases not matched to a gene: 15. The CDR3 length is 20 residues. Germline V CDR1 and CDR2: MNHEY, SVGEGT. The chain's CDR3 is CASSYRYPERGPSSYNEQFF. CDR3 in DNA: TGTGCCAGCAGTTACCGTTATCCAGAGCGGGGGCCTTCCTCCTACAATGAGCAGTTCTTC.

The V gene is TRBV19, the J gene TRBJ1-2, with D perhaps matching TRBD1 (6 bases). Germline CDR1 is LNHDA and CDR2 is SQIVND (reference sequence). V lost 8 bases and J lost 2, with 15 bases in between. The CDR3 has 14 amino acids. CDR3 sequence: CASRLTQGNYGYTF. The DNA of the CDR3 is TGTGCCAGTCGACTAACACAGGGAAACTATGGCTACACCTTC.

Only one count was recorded for this clone. The gene calls are TRBV10-3 and TRBJ1-5; the D gene is possibly TRBD1 (5 bases). CDR1 and CDR2 from the germline V gene are ENHRY and SYGVKD. The CDR3 spans 15 residues. V dropped 6 bases and J dropped 0 bases, with 12 bases sitting between them. Here the CDR3 DNA reads TGTGCCATCAGCCAGGGACTGAATAGCAATCAGCCCCAGCATTTT. Amino acids: CAISQGLNSNQPQHF.

The chain carries TRBV7-8 and TRBJ1-2; 7 bases map to TRBD1. The germline V gene encodes CDR1 SGHVS and CDR2 FQNEAQ. Trimming at V came to 5 bases and at J to 0 bases, leaving 6 bases not matched to a gene. The CDR3 spans 15 residues. In nucleotides, the CDR3 is TGTGCCAGCAGCCAAGGGACAGAAACTAACTATGGCTACACCTTC. This translates into CASSQGTETNYGYTF.

The rearrangement uses TRBV30 and TRBJ2-3, with D possibly called TRBD1 or TRBD2 (5 bases each). V was cut by 0 bases and J by 1 base, with 8 bases left in between. Germline V gene sequence: CDR1 GTSNPN, CDR2 SVGIG (reference sequence). CDR3 size: 14 residues. CDR3 in amino acids: CAWSVRGGTDTQYF. For the CDR3, the DNA is TGTGCCTGGAGTGTTCGAGGGGGCACAGATACGCAGTATTTT.

The V gene is TRBV7-9, the J gene TRBJ2-3; 7 bases are shared with TRBD2. The germline gives CDR1 SEHNR, CDR2 FQNEAQ (reference sequence). The J segment lost 2 bases and the V segment lost 1 base, leaving 9 bases of the junction unmatched. The CDR3 consists of 17 residues. CDR3 residues: CASSLVPSGAFTDTQYF. The CDR3 DNA reads TGTGCCAGCAGCTTAGTTCCGAGCGGGGCATTCACAGATACGCAGTATTTT.

The chain joins TRBV5-1 to TRBJ2-7; 7 bases agree with TRBD1. In germline, CDR1 is SGHRS, CDR2 YFSETQ. The J segment lost 1 base and the V segment lost 4 bases, leaving 2 bases of the junction unmatched. The CDR3 spans 13 residues. This chain's CDR3 is CASSPGQSYEQYF. The CDR3 nucleotides are TGCGCCAGCAGCCCGGGACAGTCCTACGAGCAGTACTTC.

The chain combines TRBV20-1 with TRBJ1-2, with D perhaps TRBD1 (6 bases). The CDR3 is 11 amino acids. In germline, CDR1 is DFQATT, CDR2 SNEGSKA (reference sequence). The ends were cut back, 4 bases at V and 6 bases at J, with 9 bases in the middle. The CDR3 nucleotides read TGCAGTGCTAACAGGGTTCATGGCTACACCTTC. Translating gives CSANRVHGYTF.

The sample holds one count of this clone. The V gene is TRBV19, the J gene TRBJ2-2; 7 bases agree with TRBD1. The CDR3 spans 14 residues. Germline lookup yields CDR1 LNHDA and CDR2 SQIVND (reference sequence). With 9 bases clipped from V and 1 base from J, the junction kept 5 bases outside the gene matches. The CDR3 region has the DNA TGTGCCAGGACCGGGACAGTGAACACCGGGGAGCTGTTTTTT. The encoded protein is CARTGTVNTGELFF.

The chain combines TRBV5-5 with TRBJ2-3; a possible D gene is TRBD2 (7 bases). Trimming stripped 4 bases from V and 4 bases from J, with 16 bases between. The CDR3 is made up of 15 amino acids. Germline loops: CDR1 SGHKS, CDR2 YYEKEE (reference sequence). CDR3 DNA sequence: TGTGCCAGCAGCAGTTTGACGGGGGGCCCAGATACGCAGTATTTT. This sequence encodes CASSSLTGGPDTQYF.

The V call is TRBV7-3, the J call TRBJ2-2; no clear D. Germline CDR1 and CDR2: SGHTA and FQGTGA. V gave up 3 bases and J gave up 2 bases, with 10 bases separating them. The CDR3 spans 15 residues. As DNA, the CDR3 is TGTGCCAGCAGCTTCGGGTCCACCAACACCGGGGAGCTGTTTTTT. Translated: CASSFGSTNTGELFF.